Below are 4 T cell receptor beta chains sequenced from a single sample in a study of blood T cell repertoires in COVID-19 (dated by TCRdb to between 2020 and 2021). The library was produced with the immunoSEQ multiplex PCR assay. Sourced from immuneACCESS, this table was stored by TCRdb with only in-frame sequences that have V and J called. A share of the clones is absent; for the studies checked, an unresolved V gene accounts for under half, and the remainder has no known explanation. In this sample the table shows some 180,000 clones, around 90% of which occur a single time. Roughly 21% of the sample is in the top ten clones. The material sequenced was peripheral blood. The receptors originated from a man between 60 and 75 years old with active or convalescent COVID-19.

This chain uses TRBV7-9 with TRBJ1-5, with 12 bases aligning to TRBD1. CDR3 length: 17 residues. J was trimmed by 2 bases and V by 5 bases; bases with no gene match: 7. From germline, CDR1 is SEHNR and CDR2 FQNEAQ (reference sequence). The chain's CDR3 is CASSPGTGGRGNQPQHF. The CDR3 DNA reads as TGTGCCAGCAGCCCCGGGACAGGGGGCCGGGGCAATCAGCCCCAGCATTTT.

The CDR3 here is CASSVLHTGGYTF. The CDR3 coding sequence is TGTGCCAGCAGTGTTCTGCATACTGGTGGCTACACCTTC. The rearrangement links TRBV2 to TRBJ1-2, with D unresolved. V was cut by 4 bases and J by 7 bases, with 13 bases left in between. Per the germline V gene, CDR1 is SNHLY and CDR2 is FYNNEI. The CDR3 has 13 amino acids.

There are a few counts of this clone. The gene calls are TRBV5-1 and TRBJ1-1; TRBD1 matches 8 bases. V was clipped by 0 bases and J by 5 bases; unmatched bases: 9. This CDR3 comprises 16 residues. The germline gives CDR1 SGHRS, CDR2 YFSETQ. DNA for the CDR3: TGCGCCAGCAGCTTGGGGCCAGGGGGCCGTGGGACTGAAGCTTTCTTT. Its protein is CASSLGPGGRGTEAFF.

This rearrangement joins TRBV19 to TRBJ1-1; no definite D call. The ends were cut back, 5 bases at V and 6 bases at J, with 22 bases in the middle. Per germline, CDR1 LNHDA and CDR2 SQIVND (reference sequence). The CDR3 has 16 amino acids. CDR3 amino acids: CASSALRTGRQAEAFF. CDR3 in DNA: TGTGCCAGTAGTGCCCTCCGGACTGGGAGGCAGGCTGAAGCTTTCTTT.